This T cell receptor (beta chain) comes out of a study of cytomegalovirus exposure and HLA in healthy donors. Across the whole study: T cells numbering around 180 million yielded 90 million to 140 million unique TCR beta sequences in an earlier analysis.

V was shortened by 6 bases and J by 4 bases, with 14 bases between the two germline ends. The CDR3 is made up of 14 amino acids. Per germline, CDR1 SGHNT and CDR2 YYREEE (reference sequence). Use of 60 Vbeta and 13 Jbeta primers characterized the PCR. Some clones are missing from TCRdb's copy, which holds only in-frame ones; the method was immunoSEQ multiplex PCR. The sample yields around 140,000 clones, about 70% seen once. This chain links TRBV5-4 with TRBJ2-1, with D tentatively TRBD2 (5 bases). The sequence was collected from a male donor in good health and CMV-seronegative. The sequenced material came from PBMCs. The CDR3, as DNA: TGTGCCAGCACTTCTAGAGGGTCTTACAATGAGCAGTTCTTC. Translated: CASTSRGSYNEQFF.